One and the same sample provided the 14 T cell receptor beta chains below, sequenced in a study of T cells in Graves' hyperthyroidism and ophthalmopathy. The source material, RNA transcripts, was used to amplify TCR beta CDR3 regions. The HTBI primer set was used in a first-round RT-PCR of the TCR CDR3. TCRdb called the multiplex PCR reads again in MiXCR, with one record for every CDR3 protein. The table includes 400,000 to 550,000 distinct CDR3 sequences, about 15% detected once. Sequencing was done on a sample of blood. These receptor sequences come from a woman in her late teens or twenties with Graves' hyperthyroidism.

The V gene is TRBV27, the J gene TRBJ1-6; 10 bases are a match to TRBD1. With V trimmed by 6 bases and J by 10 bases, 12 bases remained unmatched. The CDR3 sequence is 16 residues long. The germline gives CDR1 MNHEY, CDR2 SMNVEV (reference sequence). CDR3 sequence: CASRRGYGTGVSPLHF. In DNA form, the CDR3 reads TGTGCCAGCAGGAGGGGGTACGGGACAGGGGTCTCACCCCTCCACTTT.

This clonotype showed up just a few times. The CDR3 end shows no conserved phenylalanine or tryptophan, and so a read error is likely. This chain links TRBV6-1 with TRBJ2-5, with 7 positions matching TRBD1. Trimming at V came to 5 bases and at J to 11 bases, leaving 5 bases not matched to a gene. CDR3 length equals 11 residues. In germline, CDR1 is MNHNS, CDR2 SASEGT. CDR3 sequence (DNA): TGTGCCAGCAGTCAGACAGGGACACAGTACGTC. Translated: CASSQTGTQYV.

The V and J genes are TRBV29-1 and TRBJ1-2, with TRBD1 matching over 7 bases. This CDR3 has 12 amino acids. Trimming took 6 bases from V and 5 from J; bases not matched to a gene: 6. Germline values: CDR1 SQVTM, CDR2 ANQGSEA. The CDR3: CSVRGGGYGYTF. CDR3 coding DNA: TGCAGCGTCAGGGGGGGTGGTTATGGCTACACCTTC.

The CDR3 DNA is TGTGCCAGTAGCCCATCGGGGGATCTCTCCTACGAGCAGTACTTC. This codes for CASSPSGDLSYEQYF. The chain recombines TRBV19 with TRBJ2-7; D possibly corresponds to TRBD2 (6 bases). Germline V gene lookup returns CDR1 LNHDA and CDR2 SQIVND (reference sequence). The CDR3 has 15 residues. Trimming removed 6 bases at V and 0 bases at J, with 15 bases between.

The genes are TRBV20-1 and TRBJ2-3; D remains unclear. Trimming stripped 3 bases from V and 4 bases from J, with 5 bases between. This CDR3 is 11 amino acids long. Germline V lookup: CDR1 DFQATT, CDR2 SNEGSKA (reference sequence). CDR3 protein: CSASEPDTQYF. For the CDR3, the DNA is TGCAGTGCTAGCGAGCCAGATACGCAGTATTTT.

V gene TRBV9 combines with J gene TRBJ1-2, with D unclear. Trimming pared 2 bases from V and 6 bases from J, leaving 23 bases between. This CDR3 comprises 17 residues. Germline V gene data show CDR1 as SGDLS and CDR2 as YYNGEE. DNA for the CDR3: TGTGCCAGCAGCGTGACGGACTCTGACTATGCCTGGGATGGCTACACCTTC. This encodes CASSVTDSDYAWDGYTF.

The table lists this clonotype with many counts. The chain links TRBV12-3 or TRBV12-4 to TRBJ2-1; 7 bases fit TRBD1. J was trimmed by 1 base and V by 5 bases; bases with no gene match: 5. The CDR3 has 15 amino acids. The chain's CDR3 is CASSTGQPSYNEQFF. CDR3 bases: TGTGCCAGCAGTACGGGACAGCCGTCCTACAATGAGCAGTTCTTC.

This clonotype has ten or more counts. V gene TRBV29-1 combines with J gene TRBJ1-1; D is uncertain. Per the germline V gene, CDR1 is SQVTM and CDR2 is ANQGSEA. The CDR3 consists of 11 residues. The V end lost 0 bases, the J end lost 10 bases, and 9 bases lay between the germline ends. Written as DNA, the CDR3 is TGCAGCGTTGAAGATCTTGACTCAGCTTTCTTT. This translates into CSVEDLDSAFF.

The sample holds many counts of this clonotype. V usage is TRBV6-1 and J usage is TRBJ1-1, with D possibly matching TRBD1 (6 bases). V lost 4 bases and J 3 bases, leaving 15 bases between the germline ends. The length of the CDR3 is 15 residues. CDR1 and CDR2 (germline): MNHNS, SASEGT. The chain's CDR3 is CASSGDRSFDTEAFF. The CDR3 DNA reads TGTGCCAGCAGTGGAGACAGGTCATTCGACACTGAAGCTTTCTTT.

This clonotype has a handful of counts. The chain joins TRBV4-1 to TRBJ2-1; weak D call: TRBD2 (6 bases). In germline, CDR1 is MGHRA, CDR2 YSYEKL. V lost 4 bases and J lost 1, with 14 bases in between. CDR3 length: 16 amino acids. In nucleotides, the CDR3 is TGCGCCAGCAGCCTAAGTGAGGCGGGATCCTACAATGAGCAGTTCTTC. It specifies CASSLSEAGSYNEQFF.

In this sample, this clonotype turned up many times. This chain joins TRBV11-1 and TRBJ2-7; TRBD2 might be the D (5 bases). The CDR3 runs to 13 residues. Trimming shortened V by 2 bases and J by 7 bases, and 12 bases separated the two germline ends. Germline values: CDR1 SGHAT, CDR2 FQDESV (reference sequence). The CDR3 is CASSLNGLGEQYF. Here the CDR3 DNA reads TGTGCCAGCAGCTTAAACGGACTCGGGGAGCAGTACTTC.

This clonotype was counted a few times. This chain links TRBV19 with TRBJ1-5; 7 nucleotides line up with TRBD1. Germline trimming cut 8 bases from V and 2 bases from J; bases unmatched to any gene: 3. CDR3 length equals 13 residues. The germline V gene encodes CDR1 LNHDA and CDR2 SQIVND (reference sequence). Here the CDR3 reads CASADRGNQPQHF. For the CDR3, the DNA is TGTGCCAGTGCTGACAGGGGCAATCAGCCCCAGCATTTT.

This clonotype was detected many times. The chain couples TRBV29-1 to TRBJ2-7, with 7 nucleotides matching TRBD1. The CDR3 loop spans 11 amino acids. V lost 6 bases and J lost 5; bases outside the gene matches: 4. Germline CDR1 and CDR2: SQVTM and ANQGSEA. CDR3 DNA sequence: TGCAGCGTCGTGACAGGGAACGAGCAGTACGTC. Amino acid sequence: CSVVTGNEQYV.

The table lists this clonotype with many counts. The V gene is TRBV20-1, the J gene TRBJ2-3, with TRBD2 matching 7 bases. With V trimmed by 5 bases and J by 8 bases, 16 bases remained unmatched. Germline CDR1 DFQATT, CDR2 SNEGSKA (reference sequence). CDR3 length: 15 amino acids. CDR3 sequence reads: CSALLPRGEGSTQYF. CDR3 in DNA: TGCAGTGCTCTACTCCCCCGGGGGGAGGGAAGTACGCAGTATTTT.